The table lists the clone carrying this TCR beta chain with a few counts. This sample stems from a study of OX40 agonist ivuxolimab in advanced cancers. Overall study: Patients assigned to dose escalation were diagnosed with hepatocellular carcinoma, melanoma, renal cell or head and neck cancer.

This CDR3 is built from 14 residues. Germline V CDR1 and CDR2: MDHEN, SYDVKM. Losses at the gene ends were 2 bases for V and 5 bases for J; bases not matched to a gene: 3. TCRdb's table, derived via immunoSEQ multiplex PCR, lists solely in-frame clones and lacks some. Of 30,000 to 40,000 clones in the sample, 82% are singletons; the top ten hold about a fifth. This sequence originates from an adult with an advanced solid tumor such as melanoma, head and neck, liver or kidney cancer. V gene TRBV28 combines with J gene TRBJ2-7; 10 bases are shared with TRBD2. Sample: CD4+ or CD8+ T cells sorted from blood, taken in a trial of the OX40 agonist ivuxolimab. CDR3 nucleotide sequence: TGTGCCAGCAGTTTAAGCGGGAGGGCCCACGAGCAGTACTTC. Protein sequence: CASSLSGRAHEQYF.